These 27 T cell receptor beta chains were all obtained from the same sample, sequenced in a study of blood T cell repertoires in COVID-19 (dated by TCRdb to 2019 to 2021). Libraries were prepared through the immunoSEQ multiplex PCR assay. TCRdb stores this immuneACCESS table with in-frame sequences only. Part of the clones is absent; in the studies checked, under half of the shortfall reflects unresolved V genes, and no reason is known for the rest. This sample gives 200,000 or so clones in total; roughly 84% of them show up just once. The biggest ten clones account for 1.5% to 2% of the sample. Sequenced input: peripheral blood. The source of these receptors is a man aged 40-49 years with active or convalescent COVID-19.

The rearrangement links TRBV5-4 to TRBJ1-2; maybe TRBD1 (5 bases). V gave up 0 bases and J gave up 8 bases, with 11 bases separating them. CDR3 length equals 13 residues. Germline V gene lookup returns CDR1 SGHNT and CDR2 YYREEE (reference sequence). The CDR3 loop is CASSLVGAEGYTF. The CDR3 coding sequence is TGTGCCAGCAGCTTGGTAGGGGCAGAGGGCTACACCTTC.

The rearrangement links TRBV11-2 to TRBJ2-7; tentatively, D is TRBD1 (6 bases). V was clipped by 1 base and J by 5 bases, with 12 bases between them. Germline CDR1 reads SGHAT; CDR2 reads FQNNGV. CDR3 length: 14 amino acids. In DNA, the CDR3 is TGTGCCAGCAGCTTAGTGGCTTCAGGGGACGAGCAGTACTTC. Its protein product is CASSLVASGDEQYF.

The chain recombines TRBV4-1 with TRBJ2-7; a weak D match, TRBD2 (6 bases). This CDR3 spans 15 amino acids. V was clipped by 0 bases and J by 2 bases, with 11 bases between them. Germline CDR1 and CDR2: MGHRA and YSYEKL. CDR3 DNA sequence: TGCGCCAGCAGCCAAGATAACGGGGGTGCCTACGAGCAGTACTTC. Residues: CASSQDNGGAYEQYF.

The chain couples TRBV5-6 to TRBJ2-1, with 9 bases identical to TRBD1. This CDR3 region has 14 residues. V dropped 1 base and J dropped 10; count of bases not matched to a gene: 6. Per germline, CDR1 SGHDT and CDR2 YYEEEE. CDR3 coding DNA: TGTGCCAGCAGCTTGCACGGGACAGGGAACGAGCAGTTCTTC. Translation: CASSLHGTGNEQFF.

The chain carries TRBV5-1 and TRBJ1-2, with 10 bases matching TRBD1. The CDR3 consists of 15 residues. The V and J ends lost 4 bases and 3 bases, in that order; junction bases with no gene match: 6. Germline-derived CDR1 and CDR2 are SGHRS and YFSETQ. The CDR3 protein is CASSAGTGVDYGYTF. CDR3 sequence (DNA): TGCGCCAGCAGCGCGGGGACAGGGGTTGACTATGGCTACACCTTC.

CDR3 protein: CASSLRGALNTEAFF. DNA of the CDR3: TGTGCCAGCAGTTTACGGGGTGCCCTGAACACTGAAGCTTTCTTT. V usage is TRBV28 and J usage is TRBJ1-1; D is unclear. Germline CDR1 MDHEN, CDR2 SYDVKM. The CDR3 totals 15 residues. Trimming pared 2 bases from V and 0 bases from J, leaving 10 bases between.

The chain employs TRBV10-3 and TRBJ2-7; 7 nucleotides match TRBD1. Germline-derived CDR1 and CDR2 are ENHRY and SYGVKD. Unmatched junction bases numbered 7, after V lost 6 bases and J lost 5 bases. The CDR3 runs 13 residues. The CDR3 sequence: CAISYTGVDEQYF. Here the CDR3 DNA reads TGTGCCATCAGCTATACAGGGGTTGACGAGCAGTACTTC.

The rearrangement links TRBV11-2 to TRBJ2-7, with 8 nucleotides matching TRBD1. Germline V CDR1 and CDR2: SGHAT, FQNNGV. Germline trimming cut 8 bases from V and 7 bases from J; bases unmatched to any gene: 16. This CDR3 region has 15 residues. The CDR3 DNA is TGTGCCAGCCGACCCGGAGCGGACAGGGTATCGGAGCAGTACTTC. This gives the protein CASRPGADRVSEQYF.

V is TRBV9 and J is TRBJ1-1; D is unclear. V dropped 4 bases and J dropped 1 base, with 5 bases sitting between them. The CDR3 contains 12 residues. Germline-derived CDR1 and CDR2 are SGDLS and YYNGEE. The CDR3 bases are TGTGCCAGCAGCAGCCCGAACACTGAAGCTTTCTTT. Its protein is CASSSPNTEAFF. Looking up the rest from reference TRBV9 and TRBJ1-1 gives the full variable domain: DSGVTQTPKHLITATGQRVTLRCSPRSGDLSVYWYQQSLDQGLQFLIQYYNGEERAKGNILERFSAQQFPDLHSELNLSSLELGDSALYFCASSSPNTEAFFGQGTRLTVV.

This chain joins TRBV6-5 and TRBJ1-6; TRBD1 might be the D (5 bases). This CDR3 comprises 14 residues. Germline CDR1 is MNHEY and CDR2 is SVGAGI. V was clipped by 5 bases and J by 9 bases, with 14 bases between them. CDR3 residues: CASSPRNRRSPLHF. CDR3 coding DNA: TGTGCCAGCAGTCCCCGGAACAGGCGTTCACCCCTCCACTTT.

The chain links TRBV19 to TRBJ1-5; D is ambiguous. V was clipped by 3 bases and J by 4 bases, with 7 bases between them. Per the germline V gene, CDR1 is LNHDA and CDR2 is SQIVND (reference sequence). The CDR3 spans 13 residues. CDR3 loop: CASSMAVNQPQHF. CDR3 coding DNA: TGTGCCAGTAGTATGGCGGTGAATCAGCCCCAGCATTTT.

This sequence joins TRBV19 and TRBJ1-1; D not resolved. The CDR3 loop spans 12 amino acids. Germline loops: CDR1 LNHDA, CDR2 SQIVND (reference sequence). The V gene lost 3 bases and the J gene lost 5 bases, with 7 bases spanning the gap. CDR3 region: CASSIGLTEAFF. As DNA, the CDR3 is TGTGCCAGTAGTATCGGACTGACTGAAGCTTTCTTT. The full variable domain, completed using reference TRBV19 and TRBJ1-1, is DGGITQSPKYLFRKEGQNVTLSCEQNLNHDAMYWYRQDPGQGLRLIYYSQIVNDFQKGDIAEGYSVSREKKESFPLTVTSAQKNPTAFYLCASSIGLTEAFFGQGTRLTVV.

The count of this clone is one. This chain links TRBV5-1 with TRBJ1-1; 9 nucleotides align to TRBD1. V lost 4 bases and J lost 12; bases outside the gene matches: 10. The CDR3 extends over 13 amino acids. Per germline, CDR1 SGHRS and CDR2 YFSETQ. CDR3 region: CASSPSGQGTTFF. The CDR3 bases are TGCGCCAGCAGCCCGTCGGGACAGGGAACAACTTTCTTT.

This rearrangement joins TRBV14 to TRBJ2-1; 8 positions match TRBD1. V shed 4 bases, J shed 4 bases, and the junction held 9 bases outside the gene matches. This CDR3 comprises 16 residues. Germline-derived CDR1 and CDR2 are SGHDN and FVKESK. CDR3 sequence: CASSPQQGARYNEQFF. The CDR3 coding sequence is TGTGCCAGCAGCCCCCAGCAGGGGGCAAGGTACAATGAGCAGTTCTTC.

The CDR3 loop reads CASSLRGSYGYTF. CDR3 nucleotides: TGTGCCAGCAGCTTAAGGGGGTCCTATGGCTACACCTTC. The chain combines TRBV5-4 with TRBJ1-2; possible D gene TRBD1, 6 bases. V dropped 2 bases and J dropped 4 bases, with 9 bases sitting between them. This CDR3 has 13 residues. CDR1 and CDR2 from the germline V gene are SGHNT and YYREEE (reference sequence).

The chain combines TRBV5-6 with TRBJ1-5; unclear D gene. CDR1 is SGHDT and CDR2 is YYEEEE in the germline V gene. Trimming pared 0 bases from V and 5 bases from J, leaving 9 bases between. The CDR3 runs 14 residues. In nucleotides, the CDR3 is TGTGCCAGCAGCTTGGGTACATACGATCAGCCCCAGCATTTT. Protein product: CASSLGTYDQPQHF.

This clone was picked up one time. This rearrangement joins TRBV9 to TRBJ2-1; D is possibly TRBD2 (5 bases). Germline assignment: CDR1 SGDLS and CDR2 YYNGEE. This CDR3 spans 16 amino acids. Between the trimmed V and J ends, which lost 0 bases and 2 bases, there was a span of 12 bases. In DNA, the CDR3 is TGTGCCAGCAGCGTAGACGGTGGTAGCGCCTACAATGAGCAGTTCTTC. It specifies CASSVDGGSAYNEQFF.

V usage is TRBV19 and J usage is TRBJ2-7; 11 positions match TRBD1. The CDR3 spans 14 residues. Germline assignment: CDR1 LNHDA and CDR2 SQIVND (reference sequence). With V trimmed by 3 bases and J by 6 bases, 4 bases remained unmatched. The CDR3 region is CASSIGQGAGEQYF. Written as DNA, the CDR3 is TGTGCCAGTAGTATCGGACAGGGGGCCGGCGAGCAGTACTTC.

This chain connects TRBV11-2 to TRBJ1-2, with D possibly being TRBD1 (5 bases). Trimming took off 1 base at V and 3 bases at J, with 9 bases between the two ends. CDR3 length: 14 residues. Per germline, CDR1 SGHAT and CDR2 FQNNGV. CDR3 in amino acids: CASSLVDSDYGYTF. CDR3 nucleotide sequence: TGTGCCAGCAGCTTAGTTGACAGCGACTATGGCTACACCTTC.

CDR3 residues: CATTGGLSSSTEAFF. The CDR3 region has the DNA TGCGCCACTACAGGGGGTCTTAGTTCCAGCACTGAAGCTTTCTTT. V is TRBV10-2 and J is TRBJ1-1; TRBD1 matches at 8 bases. The V gene end was trimmed by 10 bases and the J gene end by 4 bases; junction bases not matched to a gene: 14. CDR1 WSHSY and CDR2 SAAADI come from the germline V gene. CDR3 length equals 15 residues.

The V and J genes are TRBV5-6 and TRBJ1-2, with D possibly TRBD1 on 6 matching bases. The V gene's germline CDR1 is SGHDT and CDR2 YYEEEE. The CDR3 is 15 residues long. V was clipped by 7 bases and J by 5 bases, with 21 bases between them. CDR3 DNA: TGTGCCAGCCTCCTCGGGATTACAGGGTCATATGGCTACACCTTC. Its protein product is CASLLGITGSYGYTF.

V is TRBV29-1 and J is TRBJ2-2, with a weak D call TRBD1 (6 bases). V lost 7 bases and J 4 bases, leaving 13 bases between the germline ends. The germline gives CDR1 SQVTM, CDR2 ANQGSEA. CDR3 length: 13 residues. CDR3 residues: CSGVKGVTGELFF. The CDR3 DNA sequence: TGCAGCGGGGTGAAGGGGGTCACCGGGGAGCTGTTTTTT.

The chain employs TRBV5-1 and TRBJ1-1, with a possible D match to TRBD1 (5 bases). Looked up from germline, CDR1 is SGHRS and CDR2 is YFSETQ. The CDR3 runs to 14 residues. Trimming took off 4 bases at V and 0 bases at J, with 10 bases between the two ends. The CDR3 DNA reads TGCGCCAGCAGCCCGGGGGGAATGAACACTGAAGCTTTCTTT. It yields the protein CASSPGGMNTEAFF.

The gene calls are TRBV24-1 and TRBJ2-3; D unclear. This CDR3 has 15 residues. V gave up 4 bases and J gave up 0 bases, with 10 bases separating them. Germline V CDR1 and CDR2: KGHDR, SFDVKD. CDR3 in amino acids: CATSDPRSSTDTQYF. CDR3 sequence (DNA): TGTGCCACCAGTGACCCGCGATCAAGCACAGATACGCAGTATTTT.

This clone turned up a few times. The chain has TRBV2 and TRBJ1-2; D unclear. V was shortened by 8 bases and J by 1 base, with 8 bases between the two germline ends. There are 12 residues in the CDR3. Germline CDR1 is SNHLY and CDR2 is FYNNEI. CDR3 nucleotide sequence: TGTGCCAGCTCCCCCAATAACTATGGCTACACCTTC. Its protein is CASSPNNYGYTF. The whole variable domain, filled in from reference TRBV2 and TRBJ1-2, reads EPEVTQTPSHQVTQMGQEVILRCVPISNHLYFYWYRQILGQKVEFLVSFYNNEISEKSEIFDDQFSVERPDGSNFTLKIRSTKLEDSAMYFCASSPNNYGYTFGSGTRLTVV.

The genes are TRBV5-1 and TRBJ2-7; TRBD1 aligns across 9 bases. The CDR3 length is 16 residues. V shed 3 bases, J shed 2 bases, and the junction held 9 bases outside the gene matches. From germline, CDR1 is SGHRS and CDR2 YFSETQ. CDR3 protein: CASSWGRDRGAYEQYF. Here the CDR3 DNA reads TGCGCCAGCAGCTGGGGCCGAGACAGGGGGGCCTACGAGCAGTACTTC.

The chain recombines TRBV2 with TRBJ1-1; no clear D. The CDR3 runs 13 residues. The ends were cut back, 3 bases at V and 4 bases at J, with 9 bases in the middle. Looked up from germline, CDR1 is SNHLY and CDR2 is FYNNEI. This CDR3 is CASSEREGTEAFF. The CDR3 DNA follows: TGTGCCAGCAGTGAGAGGGAGGGCACTGAAGCTTTCTTT.